Below are 26 T cell receptor beta chains sequenced from a single sample in a study of blood T cell repertoires in COVID-19 (TCRdb year 2020). Library preparation was by the immunoSEQ multiplex PCR assay. TCRdb carries this immuneACCESS record with in-frame sequences only. Its versions omit some clonotypes, under half of them owing to an unresolved V gene in the studies checked, with the rest unexplained. The sample yields 200,000 or so clones; about nine tenths were counted once. The ten most abundant clones make up more than 5.5% of the sample. Sample: peripheral blood. These TCRs come from an elderly man with acute or convalescent COVID-19.

The chain employs TRBV25-1 and TRBJ2-3; D is perhaps TRBD2 (7 bases). This CDR3 comprises 16 residues. The germline gives CDR1 MGHDK, CDR2 SYGVNS. Trimming pared 3 bases from V and 6 bases from J, leaving 19 bases between. The CDR3 loop is CASSESLGGLRDTQYF. Written as DNA, the CDR3 is TGTGCCAGCAGTGAGTCCCTCGGGGGGCTAAGGGATACGCAGTATTTT.

V is TRBV5-1 and J is TRBJ1-2; 7 nucleotides match TRBD1. Trimming cost V 4 bases and J 8 bases; bases outside gene matches: 11. The germline V gene encodes CDR1 SGHRS and CDR2 YFSETQ. CDR3 length equals 14 residues. CDR3 sequence (DNA): TGCGCCAGCAGCCCCTTGGAGGGGGCGGGAGGCTACACCTTC. Translation: CASSPLEGAGGYTF.

The chain employs TRBV29-1 and TRBJ2-7, with D maybe TRBD1 (6 bases). Germline CDR1 is SQVTM and CDR2 is ANQGSEA. The CDR3 has 11 residues. As DNA, the CDR3 is TGCAGTGCTACAGGGCCCGGCGAGCAGTACTTC. Its translation: CSATGPGEQYF.

The chain has TRBV2 and TRBJ2-4; D call uncertain. Germline-derived CDR1 and CDR2 are SNHLY and FYNNEI. The V end lost 6 bases, the J end lost 15 bases, and 18 bases lay between the germline ends. The CDR3 extends over 12 amino acids. The CDR3: CASSPDPPGGYF. Here the CDR3 DNA reads TGTGCCAGCAGCCCAGACCCCCCGGGTGGGTACTTC.

The chain uses TRBV2 and TRBJ1-2; 11 bases fit TRBD1. Germline trimming cut 3 bases from V and 5 bases from J; bases unmatched to any gene: 2. The germline V gene encodes CDR1 SNHLY and CDR2 FYNNEI. The CDR3 runs 14 residues. The CDR3 sequence: CASSDGTGGYGYTF. CDR3 DNA sequence: TGTGCCAGCAGTGACGGGACAGGGGGTTATGGCTACACCTTC.

This chain joins TRBV9 and TRBJ2-7, with a weak D call TRBD2 (6 bases). Germline-derived CDR1 and CDR2 are SGDLS and YYNGEE. The CDR3 length is 14 residues. Trimming took 0 bases from V and 5 from J, leaving 12 bases between them. The CDR3 reads CASSVVRGLDEQYF. CDR3 bases: TGTGCCAGCAGCGTAGTGCGGGGATTAGACGAGCAGTACTTC. Based on the CDR3 plus reference TRBV9 and TRBJ2-7, the full variable domain is DSGVTQTPKHLITATGQRVTLRCSPRSGDLSVYWYQQSLDQGLQFLIQYYNGEERAKGNILERFSAQQFPDLHSELNLSSLELGDSALYFCASSVVRGLDEQYFGPGTRLTVT.

This clone came up a few times. The V and J genes are TRBV18 and TRBJ2-2; D not resolved. Germline V CDR1 and CDR2: KGHSH, LQKENI. The ends were cut back, 3 bases at V and 0 bases at J, with 8 bases in the middle. This CDR3 region has 15 residues. CDR3 in DNA: TGTGCCAGCTCACCGCTTACACCGAACACCGGGGAGCTGTTTTTT. Amino acid sequence: CASSPLTPNTGELFF.

This CDR3 is CASSQVASGLYNEQFF. The DNA for the CDR3 is TGTGCCAGCAGCCAAGTTGCTAGCGGGTTGTACAATGAGCAGTTCTTC. The gene calls are TRBV3-1 (or the pseudogene TRBV3-2) and TRBJ2-1, with 8 bases identical to TRBD2. Unmatched junction bases numbered 6, after V lost 1 base and J lost 4 bases. The CDR3 runs to 16 residues. The germline V gene encodes CDR1 LGHDT and CDR2 YNNKEL (reference sequence).

The V gene is TRBV12-3 or TRBV12-4, the J gene TRBJ1-1; 7 nucleotides align to TRBD1. The CDR3 has 12 amino acids. The junction had 7 bases not matched to a gene; V was cut back by 6 bases and J by 9 bases. CDR3: CASSQTTGQAFF. CDR3 in DNA: TGTGCCAGCAGCCAAACGACAGGGCAAGCTTTCTTT.

To note about this clone: Other nucleotide sequences from this sample produce the same CDR3. The rearrangement uses TRBV19 and TRBJ2-2; no clear D. Trimming took 1 base from V and 4 from J, leaving 7 bases between them. Per germline, CDR1 LNHDA and CDR2 SQIVND (reference sequence). The CDR3 extends over 14 amino acids. Here the CDR3 DNA reads TGTGCCAGTAGTATAGGAGGCCCCACCGGGGAGCTGTTTTTT. Translating gives CASSIGGPTGELFF.

The V gene is TRBV15, the J gene TRBJ1-3, with unresolved D. From germline, CDR1 is LNHNV and CDR2 YYDKDF (reference sequence). This CDR3 is built from 15 residues. V was trimmed by 1 base and J by 1 base, leaving 8 bases between them. CDR3: CATSRVRGSGNTIYF. The CDR3 coding sequence is TGTGCCACCAGCAGAGTACGGGGATCTGGAAACACCATATATTTT.

This chain connects TRBV11-3 to TRBJ1-5; D is undetermined. The CDR3 sequence is 14 residues long. V gave up 1 base and J gave up 1 base, with 5 bases separating them. The germline V gene has CDR1 SGHNT and CDR2 YENEEA. CDR3 DNA sequence: TGTGCCAGCAGCTTAGGAGGGAGCAATCAGCCCCAGCATTTT. Translation: CASSLGGSNQPQHF.

The chain joins TRBV19 to TRBJ1-5; D is unclear. The V gene lost 3 bases and the J gene lost 4 bases, with 4 bases spanning the gap. Per the germline V gene, CDR1 is LNHDA and CDR2 is SQIVND (reference sequence). The CDR3 extends over 12 amino acids. CDR3 nucleotide sequence: TGTGCCAGTAGTATCAAAAATCAGCCCCAGCATTTT. It specifies CASSIKNQPQHF. The full variable domain, completed using reference TRBV19 and TRBJ1-5, is DGGITQSPKYLFRKEGQNVTLSCEQNLNHDAMYWYRQDPGQGLRLIYYSQIVNDFQKGDIAEGYSVSREKKESFPLTVTSAQKNPTAFYLCASSIKNQPQHFGDGTRLSIL.

V is TRBV7-2 and J is TRBJ2-7, with TRBD2 matching 11 bases. The J segment lost 4 bases and the V segment lost 5 bases, leaving 10 bases of the junction unmatched. In germline, CDR1 is SGHTA, CDR2 FQGNSA. CDR3 length equals 16 residues. CDR3 amino acids: CASSLGLAGGGYEQYF. The CDR3 DNA follows: TGTGCCAGCAGCCTAGGACTAGCGGGTGGAGGGTACGAGCAGTACTTC.

This sequence joins TRBV6-1 and TRBJ2-3; 9 positions match TRBD2. Germline V gives CDR1 MNHNS, CDR2 SASEGT. V dropped 10 bases and J dropped 1; count of bases not matched to a gene: 6. This CDR3 has 14 residues. The CDR3 loop is CATRPSGGTDTQYF. The CDR3, as DNA: TGTGCCACGAGACCTAGCGGGGGCACAGATACGCAGTATTTT.

V gene TRBV7-8 combines with J gene TRBJ1-6; D is perhaps TRBD1 (6 bases). Looked up from germline, CDR1 is SGHVS and CDR2 is FQNEAQ. The CDR3 consists of 16 residues. Deletions cut 5 bases from V and 4 bases from J, with 15 bases between. The CDR3 here is CASSRTSGEYNSPLHF. The CDR3 nucleotides are TGTGCCAGCAGCCGTACCTCAGGGGAGTATAATTCACCCCTCCACTTT.

This sequence joins TRBV5-1 and TRBJ2-7, with 7 bases lining up with TRBD1. The length of the CDR3 is 16 residues. V was pared by 0 bases and J by 6 bases, with 12 bases of the junction left unmatched. Looked up from germline, CDR1 is SGHRS and CDR2 is YFSETQ. The CDR3 sequence: CASSLGSTRGLGEQYV. DNA for the CDR3: TGCGCCAGCAGCTTGGGATCGACAAGGGGGCTTGGCGAGCAGTACGTC.

The chain links TRBV11-1 to TRBJ1-1; the match to TRBD1 covers 9 bases. The CDR3 has 14 residues. Germline CDR1 reads SGHAT; CDR2 reads FQDESV (reference sequence). The V gene end was trimmed by 5 bases and the J gene end by 5 bases; junction bases not matched to a gene: 6. CDR3 sequence: CASSQVQGATEAFF. The CDR3 nucleotides read TGTGCCAGCAGCCAAGTACAGGGGGCAACTGAAGCTTTCTTT.

This chain uses TRBV9 with TRBJ1-4; 8 bases align to TRBD1. Germline V gene sequence: CDR1 SGDLS, CDR2 YYNGEE. The CDR3 contains 13 residues. The V gene end was trimmed by 3 bases and the J gene end by 6 bases; junction bases not matched to a gene: 1. CDR3 DNA: TGTGCCAGCAGCGCGACAGGGGATGAAAAACTGTTTTTT. Residues: CASSATGDEKLFF.

The chain has TRBV10-1 and TRBJ2-3; 9 bases fit TRBD2. V was clipped by 6 bases and J by 3 bases; unmatched bases: 1. The CDR3 runs 13 residues. The germline CDR1 and CDR2 sequences are WNHNN and SYGVQD (reference sequence). CDR3 DNA sequence: TGCGCCAGCAGGGCGGGAGGGACAGATACGCAGTATTTT. This codes for CASRAGGTDTQYF.

The table lists this clone with a few counts. The chain recombines TRBV29-1 with TRBJ2-1, with TRBD2 matching over 7 bases. V trimming: 7 bases; J trimming: 5 bases; junction bases outside the gene matches: 14. This CDR3 comprises 15 residues. CDR1 and CDR2 (germline): SQVTM, ANQGSEA. CDR3 bases: TGCAGCGCCGTCTCCAGAGCGGGAACCCACAATGAGCAGTTCTTC. Its protein product is CSAVSRAGTHNEQFF.

This clone was counted a few times. The V call is TRBV28, the J call TRBJ1-2, with D possibly being TRBD1 (6 bases). CDR1 and CDR2 from the germline V gene are MDHEN and SYDVKM. The V gene lost 2 bases and the J gene lost 4 bases, with 11 bases spanning the gap. The CDR3 covers 14 residues. The CDR3 nucleotides read TGTGCCAGCAGTTTAATTGGGGGCGCCTATGGCTACACCTTC. It translates to CASSLIGGAYGYTF.

The rearrangement links TRBV5-4 to TRBJ1-5; 9 bases line up with TRBD1. This CDR3 contains 18 residues. Germline lookup yields CDR1 SGHNT and CDR2 YYREEE (reference sequence). V gave up 2 bases and J gave up 3 bases; unmatched junction bases: 12. The CDR3 DNA reads as TGTGCCAGCAGCTTCCCCCGGACTGGGGACAGGGACAATCAGCCCCAGCATTTT. It specifies CASSFPRTGDRDNQPQHF. Based on the CDR3 plus reference TRBV5-4 and TRBJ1-5, the full variable domain is ETGVTQSPTHLIKTRGQQVTLRCSSQSGHNTVSWYQQALGQGPQFIFQYYREEENGRGNFPPRFSGLQFPNYSSELNVNALELDDSALYLCASSFPRTGDRDNQPQHFGDGTRLSIL.

The gene calls are TRBV5-1 and TRBJ2-5; 7 bases are shared with TRBD1. This CDR3 has 16 amino acids. Germline V gives CDR1 SGHRS, CDR2 YFSETQ. V was pared by 4 bases and J by 1 base, with 10 bases of the junction left unmatched. The chain's CDR3 is CASSPWDSRPQETQYF. CDR3 coding DNA: TGCGCCAGCAGCCCATGGGACAGCCGCCCCCAAGAGACCCAGTACTTC.

The chain combines TRBV5-6 with TRBJ2-1; the D is unclear. The germline V gene has CDR1 SGHDT and CDR2 YYEEEE. V was cut by 4 bases and J by 0 bases, with 11 bases left in between. CDR3 length: 15 residues. CDR3 nucleotide sequence: TGTGCCAGCAGCCCAGTGCCGTTCTCCTACAATGAGCAGTTCTTC. Protein sequence: CASSPVPFSYNEQFF.

V gene TRBV7-2 combines with J gene TRBJ1-4; TRBD1 aligns across 7 bases. The CDR3 is 14 residues long. Germline loops: CDR1 SGHTA, CDR2 FQGNSA. The junction had 1 base not matched to a gene; V was cut back by 1 base and J by 5 bases. The CDR3 sequence: CASSLGQGNEKLFF. The DNA for the CDR3 is TGTGCCAGCAGCTTAGGACAGGGCAATGAAAAACTGTTTTTT.